Given below is one TCR beta chain in context. Original handling: Amplifying reference gene primers gave estimates of nucleated cell counts. Only in-frame clones appear in the TCRdb table, and some are missing; sequencing was by immunoSEQ multiplex PCR. V and J calls and clone size are copied from that table; D and trimming were computed from the DNA. The repertoire consists of nearly 250,000 clones, with 70% to 85% occurring once and the leading ten covering 1.9%. The sample comes from a study of blood T cell repertoires in COVID-19. Background on the study: Spain, Italy and the United States supplied samples that represented acute and convalescent COVID-19. PBMCs, B-cell-depleted T cells, or T cells provided the cDNA or gDNA that made up the material.

This CDR3 has 16 residues. V was pared by 4 bases and J by 3 bases, with 15 bases between. The germline V gene encodes CDR1 MGHRA and CDR2 YSYEKL. The chain carries TRBV4-1 and TRBJ2-2, with TRBD2 as a possible D gene (5 bases). This TCR was sampled from a woman older than 75 with acute or convalescent COVID-19. Input material: peripheral blood. CDR3 residues: CASSPPVGKYTGELFF. CDR3 coding DNA: TGCGCCAGCAGCCCCCCGGTCGGGAAATACACCGGGGAGCTGTTTTTT.